These 18 T cell receptor beta chains share one sample of origin, sequenced in a study of T cells in Graves' hyperthyroidism and ophthalmopathy. Researchers amplified the TCR beta CDR3 regions from RNA transcripts. Primed by the HTBI set, a first-round RT-PCR was run on the TCR CDR3. In TCRdb, the multiplex PCR reads were re-called with MiXCR into one record per CDR3 protein. The sample holds hundreds of thousands of distinct CDR3 sequences, just under 45% seen once. Sequencing was carried out using peripheral blood or thyroid tissue (not recorded which). Receptors originate from an adult man with Graves' disease, either hyperthyroidism or ophthalmopathy (not recorded which).

The chain uses TRBV10-3 and TRBJ1-6, with D perhaps TRBD1 (6 bases). Trimming left V 10 bases short and J 2 bases short, with 15 bases between. Germline CDR1 ENHRY, CDR2 SYGVKD. The CDR3 totals 15 residues. CDR3 amino acids: CASSSRTAYNSPLHF. CDR3 coding DNA: TGTGCCAGCAGCTCCCGGACAGCCTATAATTCACCCCTCCACTTT.

A remark on this clonotype: A read error is possible here, since a much larger clone lies one base away. Here the CDR3 omits its conserved ending phenylalanine or tryptophan, so a read error is the likely source. The chain is built from TRBV7-2 and TRBJ2-5, with D unresolved. The CDR3 is made up of 13 amino acids. The germline V gene has CDR1 SGHTA and CDR2 FQGNSA. V shed 6 bases and J shed 5 bases, with 13 bases lying between them. CDR3 region: CASSRVWLETQYL. The CDR3 DNA reads TGTGCCAGCAGTCGCGTGTGGTTGGAGACCCAGTACCTC.

The chain recombines TRBV2 with TRBJ1-1; D not certain. The CDR3 sequence is 16 residues long. CDR1 is SNHLY, CDR2 FYNNEI, per germline. Trimming took 5 bases from V and 1 from J, leaving 17 bases between them. CDR3 DNA: TGTGCCAGCAGTCAAAGGTTGGTCCCAACGAACACTGAAGCTTTCTTT. Its translation is CASSQRLVPTNTEAFF.

V usage is TRBV11-1 and J usage is TRBJ1-4; TRBD1 might be the D (6 bases). The CDR3 is 16 residues long. Deletions cut 5 bases from V and 3 bases from J, with 16 bases between. Germline V CDR1 and CDR2: SGHAT, FQDESV (reference sequence). The DNA of the CDR3 is TGTGCCAGCAGCCTGGGGGCATCAACAGCTAATGAAAAACTGTTTTTT. Residues: CASSLGASTANEKLFF. Full variable domain (missing parts from reference TRBV11-1 and TRBJ1-4): EAEVAQSPRYKITEKSQAVAFWCDPISGHATLYWYRQILGQGPELLVQFQDESVVDDSQLPKDRFSAERLKGVDSTLKIQPAELGDSAMYLCASSLGASTANEKLFFGSGTQLSVL.

The chain's CDR3 is CASSLRTASSYEQYF. The CDR3 DNA follows: TGTGCCAGCAGCTTAAGGACAGCGAGCTCCTACGAGCAGTACTTC. This chain joins TRBV7-2 and TRBJ2-5, with TRBD1 as a possible D gene (6 bases). The J call could be wrong; TRBJ2-7 is a better fit for the DNA end. The germline V gene encodes CDR1 SGHTA and CDR2 FQGNSA. This CDR3 has 15 amino acids.

In this sample, this clonotype turned up a few times. The chain links TRBV6-5 to TRBJ1-4; TRBD1 matches at 8 bases. The CDR3 runs 13 residues. J lost 7 bases, V lost 6 bases, and 4 bases had no gene match. Per germline, CDR1 MNHEY and CDR2 SVGAGI. DNA of the CDR3: TGTGCCAGCAGCGACAGGGGTGGTGAAAAACTGTTTTTT. Its translation: CASSDRGGEKLFF.

The chain uses TRBV10-3 and TRBJ1-1; D ambiguous. This CDR3 comprises 14 residues. The germline gives CDR1 ENHRY, CDR2 SYGVKD. V was shortened by 5 bases and J by 0 bases, with 10 bases between the two germline ends. This CDR3 is CAISYSDLNTEAFF. In DNA form, the CDR3 reads TGTGCCATCAGTTACTCGGACTTGAACACTGAAGCTTTCTTT.

Comment on this clonotype: At one end, the junction sequence differs from germline, possibly due to a read error. The chain uses TRBV10-3 and TRBJ2-7, with D perhaps assigned TRBD1 or TRBD2 (5 bases each). CDR1 and CDR2 from the germline V gene are ENHRY and SYGVKD. The CDR3 sequence is 16 residues long. CDR3 nucleotides: TGTGCCAGCAGTGAAACTTTGGTGAGGGGTGGTTACGAGCAGTACTTC. This gives the protein CASSETLVRGGYEQYF.

This clonotype has ten or more counts. The V gene is TRBV24-1, the J gene TRBJ1-5; D may be TRBD1 (5 bases). V was shortened by 11 bases and J by 1 base, with 17 bases between the two germline ends. CDR3 length: 15 residues. Per the germline V gene, CDR1 is KGHDR and CDR2 is SFDVKD. In nucleotides, the CDR3 is TGTGCCAATCCTTGGCAGGGTGCGAGCAATCAGCCCCAGCATTTT. This gives the protein CANPWQGASNQPQHF.

This clonotype was seen many times. The chain carries TRBV24-1 and TRBJ1-5; 9 positions agree with TRBD1. Germline V gives CDR1 KGHDR, CDR2 SFDVKD. This CDR3 has 16 residues. J was trimmed by 1 base and V by 4 bases; bases with no gene match: 4. The CDR3 sequence is CATSESTGGSNQPQHF. As DNA, the CDR3 is TGTGCCACCAGTGAATCGACAGGGGGGAGCAATCAGCCCCAGCATTTT.

Turning to this clonotype: Being one base from a much bigger clone, this may be a read error. The chain couples TRBV10-3 to TRBJ1-6; D uncertain. Germline V lookup: CDR1 ENHRY, CDR2 SYGVKD. Trimming left V 6 bases short and J 5 bases short, with 14 bases between. This CDR3 has 15 residues. The CDR3 sequence is CAIREGPSNNSPLHF. The CDR3, as DNA: TGTGCCATCAGGGAAGGGCCATCGAATAATTCACCCCTCCACTTT.

As to this clonotype: A junction end diverges from the germline sequence, so it may reflect a read error. V and J are TRBV7-9 and TRBJ1-3; D gene uncertain. Per germline, CDR1 SEHNR and CDR2 FQNEAQ (reference sequence). The CDR3 runs to 14 residues. This CDR3 reads CAGSLGASGNTIYF. The DNA of the CDR3 is TGTGCCGGCAGCTTAGGAGCTTCTGGAAACACCATATATTTT.

This clonotype was seen repeatedly, ten times or more. The J gene is TRBJ2-7, the V gene TRBV15; 11 bases are shared with TRBD2. From germline, CDR1 is LNHNV and CDR2 YYDKDF (reference sequence). The CDR3 is 17 residues long. V shed 0 bases and J 2 bases; nucleotides not matched to a gene: 6. For the CDR3, the DNA is TGTGCCACCAGCAGAGATTCGAGACTAGCGGGAACCTACGAGCAGTACTTC. Amino acid sequence: CATSRDSRLAGTYEQYF.

This clonotype has ten or more counts. The chain recombines TRBV7-9 with TRBJ2-7, with D unclear. The CDR3 totals 12 residues. Germline CDR1 is SEHNR and CDR2 is FQNEAQ (reference sequence). V lost 3 bases and J 5 bases, leaving 8 bases between the germline ends. The CDR3 bases are TGTGCCAGCAGCTTCGGTCTCCACGAGCAGTACTTC. Residues: CASSFGLHEQYF.

The sample holds many counts of this clonotype. The chain carries TRBV15 and TRBJ2-2, with D unclear. Germline CDR1 is LNHNV and CDR2 is YYDKDF (reference sequence). V was clipped by 1 base and J by 7 bases, with 1 base between them. The CDR3 covers 11 residues. CDR3 sequence: CATSRVGELFF. CDR3 in DNA: TGTGCCACCAGCAGAGTCGGGGAGCTGTTTTTT.

Many counts were recorded for this clonotype. This chain joins TRBV7-9 and TRBJ1-3, with D maybe TRBD1 (5 bases). The germline CDR1 and CDR2 sequences are SEHNR and FQNEAQ (reference sequence). V lost 6 bases and J lost 4, with 16 bases in between. The CDR3 runs 15 residues. The CDR3 DNA follows: TGTGCCAGCAGAACAAATCAGGGTTCCGGAAACACCATATATTTT. This encodes CASRTNQGSGNTIYF.

This clonotype was seen only a few times. The V call is TRBV14, the J call TRBJ1-3; no firm D call. Trimming took 8 bases from V and 1 from J, leaving 15 bases between them. CDR1 is SGHDN, CDR2 FVKESK, per germline. The CDR3 is made up of 15 amino acids. CDR3 protein: CASDAPQYSGNTIYF. DNA of the CDR3: TGTGCCAGCGACGCCCCACAGTATTCTGGAAACACCATATATTTT.

In this sample, this clonotype turned up many times. The chain carries TRBV24-1 and TRBJ2-2; D is unclear. The CDR3 has 13 residues. The V gene's germline CDR1 is KGHDR and CDR2 SFDVKD. Trimming took 4 bases from V and 6 from J, leaving 8 bases between them. CDR3 protein: CATSDPTSGELFF. The CDR3 DNA reads TGTGCCACCAGTGACCCTACTTCCGGGGAGCTGTTTTTT.